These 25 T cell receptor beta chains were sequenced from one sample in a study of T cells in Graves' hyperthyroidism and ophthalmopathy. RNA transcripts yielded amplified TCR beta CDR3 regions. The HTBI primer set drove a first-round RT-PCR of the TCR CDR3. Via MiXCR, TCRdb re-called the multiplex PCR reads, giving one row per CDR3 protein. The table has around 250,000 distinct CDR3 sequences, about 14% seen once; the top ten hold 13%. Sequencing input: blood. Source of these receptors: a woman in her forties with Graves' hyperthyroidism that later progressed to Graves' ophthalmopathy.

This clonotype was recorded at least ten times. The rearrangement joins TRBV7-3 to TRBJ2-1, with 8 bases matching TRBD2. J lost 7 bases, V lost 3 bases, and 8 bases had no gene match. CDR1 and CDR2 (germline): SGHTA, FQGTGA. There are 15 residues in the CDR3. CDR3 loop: CASSLASGYENEQFF. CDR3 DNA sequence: TGTGCCAGCAGCTTGGCTAGCGGGTATGAGAATGAGCAGTTCTTC.

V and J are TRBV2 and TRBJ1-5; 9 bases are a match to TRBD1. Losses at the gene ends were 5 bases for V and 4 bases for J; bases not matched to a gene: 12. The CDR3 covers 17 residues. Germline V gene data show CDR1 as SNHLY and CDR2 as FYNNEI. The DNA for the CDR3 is TGTGCCAGCAGTACACACTCGGGGGGACAGGGTAATCAGCCCCAGCATTTT. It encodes CASSTHSGGQGNQPQHF.

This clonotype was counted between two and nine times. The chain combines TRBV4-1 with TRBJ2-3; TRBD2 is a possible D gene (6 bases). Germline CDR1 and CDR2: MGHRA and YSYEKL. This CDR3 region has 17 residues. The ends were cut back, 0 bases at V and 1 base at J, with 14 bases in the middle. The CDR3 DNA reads TGCGCCAGCAGCCAAGATTTGAGAGCGGGTCGCACAGATACGCAGTATTTT. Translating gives CASSQDLRAGRTDTQYF.

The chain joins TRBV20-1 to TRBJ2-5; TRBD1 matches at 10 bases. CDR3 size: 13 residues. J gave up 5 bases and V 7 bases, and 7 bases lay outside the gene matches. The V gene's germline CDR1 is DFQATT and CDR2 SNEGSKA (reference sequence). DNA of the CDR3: TGCAGTGTCCGACAGGGGGCTTGGGAGACCCAGTACTTC. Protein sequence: CSVRQGAWETQYF.

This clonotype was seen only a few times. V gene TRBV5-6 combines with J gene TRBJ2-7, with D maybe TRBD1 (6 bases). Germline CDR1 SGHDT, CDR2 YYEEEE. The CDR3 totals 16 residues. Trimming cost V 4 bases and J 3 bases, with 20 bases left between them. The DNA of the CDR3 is TGTGCCAGCAGCCTCGGGGCAGGGGCTACTTTCTACGAGCAGTACTTC. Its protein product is CASSLGAGATFYEQYF.

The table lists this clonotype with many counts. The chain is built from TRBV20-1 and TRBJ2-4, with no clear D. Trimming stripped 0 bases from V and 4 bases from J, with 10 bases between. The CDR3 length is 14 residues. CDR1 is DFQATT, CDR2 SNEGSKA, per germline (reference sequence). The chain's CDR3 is CSARERRLKNIQYF. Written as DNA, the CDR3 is TGCAGTGCTAGAGAAAGGCGGCTTAAAAACATTCAGTACTTC.

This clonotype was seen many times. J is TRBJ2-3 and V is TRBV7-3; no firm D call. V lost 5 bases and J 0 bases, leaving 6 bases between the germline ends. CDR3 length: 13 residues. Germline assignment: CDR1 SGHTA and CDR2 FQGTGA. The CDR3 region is CASSPASTDTQYF. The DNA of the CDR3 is TGTGCCAGCAGCCCAGCCAGCACAGATACGCAGTATTTT.

CDR3 amino acids: CSARDHRLPSSYNEQFF. The CDR3 region has the DNA TGCAGTGCTCGGGACCACCGGCTTCCGAGCTCCTACAATGAGCAGTTCTTC. V and J are TRBV20-1 and TRBJ2-1; D tentatively fits TRBD1 or TRBD2 (5 bases each). Between the trimmed V and J ends, which lost 5 bases and 0 bases, there was a span of 20 bases. There are 17 residues in the CDR3. Germline CDR1 reads DFQATT; CDR2 reads SNEGSKA (reference sequence).

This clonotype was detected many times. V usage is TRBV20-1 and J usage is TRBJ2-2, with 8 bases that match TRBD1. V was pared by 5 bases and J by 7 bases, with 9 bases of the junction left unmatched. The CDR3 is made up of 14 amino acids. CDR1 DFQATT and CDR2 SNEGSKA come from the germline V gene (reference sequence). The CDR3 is CSALGRGRIGELFF. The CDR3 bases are TGCAGTGCTCTGGGCAGGGGGCGAATCGGGGAGCTGTTTTTT.

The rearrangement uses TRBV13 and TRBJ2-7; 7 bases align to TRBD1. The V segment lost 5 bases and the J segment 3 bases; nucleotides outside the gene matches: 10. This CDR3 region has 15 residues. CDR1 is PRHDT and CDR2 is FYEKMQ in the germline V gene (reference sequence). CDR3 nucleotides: TGTGCCAGCAGCCCCGGACAGGCTGGGTTCTACGAGCAGTACTTC. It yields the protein CASSPGQAGFYEQYF.

The CDR3 DNA reads as TGTGCCAGCAGAGCCGCGGTGTCGGTCCAGCCCCAGCATTTT. Translating gives CASRAAVSVQPQHF. This chain joins TRBV6-1 and TRBJ1-5; D call uncertain. V lost 6 bases, J lost 7 bases, and 16 bases lay in between. Germline CDR1 is MNHNS and CDR2 is SASEGT. This CDR3 contains 14 residues.

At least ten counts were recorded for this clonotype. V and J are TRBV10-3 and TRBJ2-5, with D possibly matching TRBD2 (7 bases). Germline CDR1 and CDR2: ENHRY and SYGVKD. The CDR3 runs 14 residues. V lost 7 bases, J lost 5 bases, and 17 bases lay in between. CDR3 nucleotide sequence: TGTGCCATCACCGAAGGGGGGGCCGCGGAGACCCAGTACTTC. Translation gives CAITEGGAAETQYF.

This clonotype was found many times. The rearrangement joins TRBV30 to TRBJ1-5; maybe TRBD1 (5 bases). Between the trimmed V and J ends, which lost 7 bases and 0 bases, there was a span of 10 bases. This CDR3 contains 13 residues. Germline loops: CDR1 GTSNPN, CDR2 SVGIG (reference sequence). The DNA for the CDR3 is TGTGCCTCGGGGCTAGGTAGCAATCAGCCCCAGCATTTT. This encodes CASGLGSNQPQHF.

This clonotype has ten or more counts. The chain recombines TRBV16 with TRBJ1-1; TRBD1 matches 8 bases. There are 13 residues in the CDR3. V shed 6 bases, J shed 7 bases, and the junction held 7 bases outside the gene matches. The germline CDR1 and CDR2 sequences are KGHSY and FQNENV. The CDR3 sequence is CASSPGQVGEAFF. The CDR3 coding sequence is TGTGCCAGCAGTCCGGGACAGGTCGGTGAAGCTTTCTTT.

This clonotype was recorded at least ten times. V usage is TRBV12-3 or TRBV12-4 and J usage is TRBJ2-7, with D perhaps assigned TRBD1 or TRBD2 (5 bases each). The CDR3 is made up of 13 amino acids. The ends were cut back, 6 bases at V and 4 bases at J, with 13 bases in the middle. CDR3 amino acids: CASRSGTVYEQYF. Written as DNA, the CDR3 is TGTGCCAGCAGATCCGGGACGGTATACGAGCAGTACTTC.

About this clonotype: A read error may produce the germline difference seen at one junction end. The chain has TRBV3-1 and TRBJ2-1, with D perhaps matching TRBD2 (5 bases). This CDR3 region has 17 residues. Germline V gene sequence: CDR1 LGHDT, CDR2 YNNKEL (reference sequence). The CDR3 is CVSSQGILAGVYNEQFF. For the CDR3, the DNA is TGTGTCAGCAGCCAAGGCATTTTGGCGGGTGTTTACAATGAGCAGTTCTTC.

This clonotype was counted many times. The CDR3 loop is CASSQQGRNTGELFF. The CDR3 region has the DNA TGTGCCAGCAGTCAGCAGGGGAGGAACACCGGGGAGCTGTTTTTT. The rearrangement joins TRBV6-2 or TRBV6-3 to TRBJ2-2; D may be TRBD1 (6 bases). Between the trimmed V and J ends, which lost 5 bases and 1 base, there was a span of 11 bases. The CDR3 totals 15 residues. Germline assignment: CDR1 MNHEY and CDR2 SVGEGT.

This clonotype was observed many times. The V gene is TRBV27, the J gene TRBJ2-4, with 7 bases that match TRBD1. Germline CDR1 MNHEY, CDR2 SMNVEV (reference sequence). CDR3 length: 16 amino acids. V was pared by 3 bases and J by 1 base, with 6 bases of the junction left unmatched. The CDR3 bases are TGTGCCAGCAGTTTCAGACAGGGTGGTGCCAAAAACATTCAGTACTTC. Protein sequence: CASSFRQGGAKNIQYF.

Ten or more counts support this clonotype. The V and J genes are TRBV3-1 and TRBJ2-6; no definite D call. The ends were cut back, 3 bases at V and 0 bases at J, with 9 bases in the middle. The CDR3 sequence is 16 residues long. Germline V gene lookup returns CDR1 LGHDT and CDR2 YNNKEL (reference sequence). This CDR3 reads CASSQTMSSGANVLTF. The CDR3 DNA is TGTGCCAGCAGCCAGACCATGAGCTCTGGGGCCAACGTCCTGACTTTC.

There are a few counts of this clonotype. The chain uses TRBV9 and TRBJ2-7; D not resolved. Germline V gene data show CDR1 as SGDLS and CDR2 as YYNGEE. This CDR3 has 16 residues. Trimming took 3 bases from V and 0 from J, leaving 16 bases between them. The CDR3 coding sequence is TGTGCCAGCAGCGACGGAACCGACACCCACTCCTACGAGCAGTACTTC. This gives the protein CASSDGTDTHSYEQYF.

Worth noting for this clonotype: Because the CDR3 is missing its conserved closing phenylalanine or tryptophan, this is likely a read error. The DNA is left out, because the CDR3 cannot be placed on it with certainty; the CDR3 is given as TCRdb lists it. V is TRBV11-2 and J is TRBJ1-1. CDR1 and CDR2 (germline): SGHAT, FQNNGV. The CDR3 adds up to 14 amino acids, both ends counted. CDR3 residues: CASSLYSPNTEAYL.

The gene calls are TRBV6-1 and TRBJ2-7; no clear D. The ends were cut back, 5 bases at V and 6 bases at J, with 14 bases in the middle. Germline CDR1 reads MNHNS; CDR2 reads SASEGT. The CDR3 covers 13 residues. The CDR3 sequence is CASSFSSFGEQYF. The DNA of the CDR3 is TGTGCCAGCAGTTTTTCATCTTTCGGCGAGCAGTACTTC.

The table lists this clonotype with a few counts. The CDR3 reads CASSGTVQFNTEAFF. CDR3 DNA: TGTGCCAGCAGTGGGACAGTTCAATTTAACACTGAAGCTTTCTTT. The rearrangement links TRBV6-1 to TRBJ1-1; perhaps TRBD1 as D (6 bases). The CDR3 is made up of 15 amino acids. The germline V and J ends were trimmed by 4 bases and 2 bases, with 14 bases remaining between them. Per germline, CDR1 MNHNS and CDR2 SASEGT.

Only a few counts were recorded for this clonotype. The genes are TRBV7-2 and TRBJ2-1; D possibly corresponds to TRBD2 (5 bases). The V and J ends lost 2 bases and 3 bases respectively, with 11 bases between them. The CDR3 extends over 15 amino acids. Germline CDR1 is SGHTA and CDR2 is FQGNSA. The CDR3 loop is CASSLRVLDYNEQFF. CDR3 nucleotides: TGTGCCAGCAGCTTACGGGTACTAGACTACAATGAGCAGTTCTTC.

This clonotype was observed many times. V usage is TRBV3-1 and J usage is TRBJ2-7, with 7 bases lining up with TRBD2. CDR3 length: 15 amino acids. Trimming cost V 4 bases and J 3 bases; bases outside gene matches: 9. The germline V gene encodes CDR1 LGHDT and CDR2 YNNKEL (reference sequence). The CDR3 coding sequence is TGTGCCAGCAGCCCCTCCTTGCGGGGGATCTACGAGCAGTACTTC. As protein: CASSPSLRGIYEQYF.